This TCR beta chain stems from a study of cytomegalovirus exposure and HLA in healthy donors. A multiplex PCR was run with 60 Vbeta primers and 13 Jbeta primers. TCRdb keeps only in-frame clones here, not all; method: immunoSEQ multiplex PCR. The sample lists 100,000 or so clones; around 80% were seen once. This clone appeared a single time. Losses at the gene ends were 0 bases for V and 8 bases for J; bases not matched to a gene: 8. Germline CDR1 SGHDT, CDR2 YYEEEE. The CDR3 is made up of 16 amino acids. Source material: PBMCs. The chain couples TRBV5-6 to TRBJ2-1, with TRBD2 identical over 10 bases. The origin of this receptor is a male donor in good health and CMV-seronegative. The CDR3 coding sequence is TGTGCCAGCAGCTTGGTTCCTAGCGGGAGTATCGATGAGCAGTTCTTC. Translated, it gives CASSLVPSGSIDEQFF.